The 10 T cell receptor beta chains listed next were all sequenced from one sample in a study of OX40 agonist ivuxolimab in advanced cancers. Data came from immunoSEQ multiplex PCR; TCRdb stores just in-frame clones and leaves some out. The sample contains some 78,000 clones, about 88% of which appear only once. This specimen was CD4+ or CD8+ T cells sorted from blood, taken in a trial of the OX40 agonist ivuxolimab. Receptors were obtained from an adult with an advanced solid tumor such as melanoma, head and neck, liver or kidney cancer.

The V gene is TRBV5-1, the J gene TRBJ1-1; 7 bases match TRBD1. Germline V lookup: CDR1 SGHRS, CDR2 YFSETQ. V gave up 0 bases and J gave up 4 bases; unmatched junction bases: 9. The length of the CDR3 is 16 residues. CDR3 amino acids: CASSLEAGGSGTEAFF. The CDR3 DNA follows: TGCGCCAGCAGCTTGGAGGCAGGGGGATCGGGCACTGAAGCTTTCTTT.

The V call is TRBV19, the J call TRBJ1-5; D is perhaps TRBD1 (5 bases). CDR3 length: 15 amino acids. Germline CDR1 and CDR2: LNHDA and SQIVND (reference sequence). Trimming removed 1 base at V and 5 bases at J, with 12 bases between. CDR3: CASSIVSREDQPQHF. DNA of the CDR3: TGTGCCAGTAGTATAGTGTCCAGGGAGGATCAGCCCCAGCATTTT.

The chain uses TRBV5-1 and TRBJ1-1; the D gene is possibly TRBD1 (6 bases). Trimming shortened V by 0 bases and J by 5 bases, and 14 bases separated the two germline ends. The CDR3 has 15 residues. CDR1 and CDR2 (germline): SGHRS, YFSETQ. CDR3 nucleotide sequence: TGCGCCAGCAGCTTGGGACTTATACAGGGAACTGAAGCTTTCTTT. Encoded protein: CASSLGLIQGTEAFF.

The chain joins TRBV7-9 to TRBJ1-5; unclear D gene. The CDR3 spans 14 residues. The V and J ends lost 1 base and 6 bases respectively, with 10 bases between them. Germline CDR1 reads SEHNR; CDR2 reads FQNEAQ (reference sequence). The CDR3 DNA reads TGTGCCAGCAGCTTAGATGGGGTGAGTCAGCCCCAGCATTTT. Its translation: CASSLDGVSQPQHF. Using reference TRBV7-9 and TRBJ1-5 for the parts outside the CDR3, the full variable domain is DTGVSQNPRHKITKRGQNVTFRCDPISEHNRLYWYRQTLGQGPEFLTYFQNEAQLEKSRLLSDRFSAERPKGSFSTLEIQRTEQGDSAMYLCASSLDGVSQPQHFGDGTRLSIL.

The chain has TRBV20-1 and TRBJ2-3; unclear D gene. The length of the CDR3 is 10 residues. Germline V gene data show CDR1 as DFQATT and CDR2 as SNEGSKA (reference sequence). The V end was cut by 3 bases, the J end by 6 bases, with 4 bases between. CDR3 nucleotide sequence: TGCAGTGCTAGGAGGGATACGCAGTATTTT. Its translation: CSARRDTQYF.

CDR3 coding DNA: TGTGCCAGCAGTTTATTATGGGGGATAAATCAGCCCCAGCATTTT. It is translated as CASSLLWGINQPQHF. The rearrangement links TRBV27 to TRBJ1-5; possible D gene TRBD1, 5 bases. The CDR3 is 15 amino acids. V was pared by 1 base and J by 4 bases, with 11 bases between. Per the germline V gene, CDR1 is MNHEY and CDR2 is SMNVEV (reference sequence).

V gene TRBV6-1 combines with J gene TRBJ1-1; D is unresolved. The germline gives CDR1 MNHNS, CDR2 SASEGT. With 2 bases removed from V and 6 bases from J, the gap between germline ends came to 13 bases. The CDR3 is 14 residues long. The DNA of the CDR3 is TGTGCCAGCAGTGAACGGCAGGCAGTTTCTGAAGCTTTCTTT. The encoded protein is CASSERQAVSEAFF.

V and J are TRBV6-1 and TRBJ2-7; tentatively, D is TRBD2 (6 bases). This CDR3 has 14 amino acids. Germline CDR1 and CDR2: MNHNS and SASEGT. The germline V and J ends were trimmed by 1 base and 4 bases, with 11 bases remaining between them. The CDR3 spells CASSEVGGRYEQYF. CDR3 coding DNA: TGTGCCAGCAGTGAAGTCGGGGGAAGGTACGAGCAGTACTTC.

The chain employs TRBV18 and TRBJ2-7; 8 positions match TRBD1. Germline V gene lookup returns CDR1 KGHSH and CDR2 LQKENI. CDR3 length: 17 residues. The J segment lost 3 bases and the V segment lost 2 bases, leaving 12 bases of the junction unmatched. CDR3 coding DNA: TGTGCCAGCTCACCAACCGCAGGGGGCTCTTCTTTCTACGAGCAGTACTTC. It is translated as CASSPTAGGSSFYEQYF.

The chain carries TRBV7-2 and TRBJ2-7, with D tentatively TRBD2 (5 bases). The CDR3 totals 14 residues. The germline V and J ends were trimmed by 6 bases and 0 bases, with 12 bases remaining between them. In germline, CDR1 is SGHTA, CDR2 FQGNSA. Written as DNA, the CDR3 is TGTGCCAGCAGTTCACTAGTTCCCTCCTACGAGCAGTACTTC. Residues: CASSSLVPSYEQYF.